The 14 T cell receptor beta chains below were found in one sample sequenced in a study of blood T cell repertoires in COVID-19. TCRdb's copy holds only in-frame clones and misses some; the assay was immunoSEQ multiplex PCR. The table has about 73,000 clones, over 75% seen once; the top ten hold around 4.3%. The sample taken for sequencing was peripheral blood. These receptors came from a woman in her sixties or seventies with acute or convalescent COVID-19.

The rearrangement uses TRBV7-3 and TRBJ2-3; possibly TRBD2 for D (6 bases). Germline V CDR1 and CDR2: SGHTA, FQGTGA. The CDR3 length is 15 residues. V lost 2 bases and J lost 1, with 10 bases in between. Written as DNA, the CDR3 is TGTGCCAGCAGCTTAGGGGGGATGCGCACAGATACGCAGTATTTT. Protein: CASSLGGMRTDTQYF.

This chain links TRBV9 with TRBJ1-2; 9 bases are shared with TRBD1. Germline V gene sequence: CDR1 SGDLS, CDR2 YYNGEE. CDR3 length: 14 amino acids. Trimming took 4 bases from V and 4 from J; bases not matched to a gene: 5. This chain's CDR3 is CASSPRTGVYGYTF. The DNA of the CDR3 is TGTGCCAGCAGCCCCAGGACAGGGGTCTATGGCTACACCTTC.

This clone has a handful of counts. This chain joins TRBV19 and TRBJ1-5; D is possibly TRBD1 (5 bases). CDR1 and CDR2 from the germline V gene are LNHDA and SQIVND (reference sequence). With 1 base removed from V and 4 bases from J, the gap between germline ends came to 20 bases. This CDR3 has 18 residues. CDR3 nucleotide sequence: TGTGCCAGTAGTATAGGTTGGAGGGGCAGAAAAAGTAATCAGCCCCAGCATTTT. The encoded protein is CASSIGWRGRKSNQPQHF.

This chain connects TRBV27 to TRBJ1-2; no clear D gene. The CDR3 has 18 amino acids. Trimming cost V 6 bases and J 1 base, with 24 bases left between them. Germline V gene sequence: CDR1 MNHEY, CDR2 SMNVEV (reference sequence). CDR3 nucleotides: TGTGCCAGCAGCGTCGCGAGTCGATCCGGGAGAAATAACTATGGCTACACCTTC. This encodes CASSVASRSGRNNYGYTF.

This chain joins TRBV18 and TRBJ1-5, with D perhaps matching TRBD1 (6 bases). The germline CDR1 and CDR2 sequences are KGHSH and LQKENI. Trimming shortened V by 3 bases and J by 7 bases, and 13 bases separated the two germline ends. This CDR3 is 14 amino acids long. CDR3 loop: CASSPGTLTQPQHF. CDR3 sequence (DNA): TGTGCCAGCTCACCGGGGACACTCACCCAGCCCCAGCATTTT.

The V and J genes are TRBV6-2 or TRBV6-3 and TRBJ1-2; D may be TRBD1 (5 bases). The CDR3 is made up of 13 amino acids. Germline CDR1 MNHEY, CDR2 SVGEGT. Trimming cost V 2 bases and J 2 bases, with 6 bases left between them. This chain's CDR3 is CASSYGGNYGYTF. In nucleotides, the CDR3 is TGTGCCAGCAGTTACGGGGGGAACTATGGCTACACCTTC.

The gene calls are TRBV28 and TRBJ1-1; 8 bases fit TRBD1. This CDR3 has 15 residues. Germline lookup yields CDR1 MDHEN and CDR2 SYDVKM. With V trimmed by 4 bases and J by 4 bases, 8 bases remained unmatched. CDR3 DNA sequence: TGTGCCAGCAGTTCGAAGGGACAGGCCGGCACTGAAGCTTTCTTT. It yields the protein CASSSKGQAGTEAFF.

The chain couples TRBV5-1 to TRBJ2-7, with 8 bases aligning to TRBD1. Per the germline V gene, CDR1 is SGHRS and CDR2 is YFSETQ. The length of the CDR3 is 15 residues. With 4 bases clipped from V and 2 bases from J, the junction kept 8 bases outside the gene matches. CDR3 coding DNA: TGCGCCAGCAGCGCGGGACAGGTGGGGGCCTACGAGCAGTACTTC. It specifies CASSAGQVGAYEQYF. Filled out from reference TRBV5-1 and TRBJ2-7, the complete variable domain reads KAGVTQTPRYLIKTRGQQVTLSCSPISGHRSVSWYQQTPGQGLQFLFEYFSETQRNKGNFPGRFSGRQFSNSRSEMNVSTLELGDSALYLCASSAGQVGAYEQYFGPGTRLTVT.

V gene TRBV19 combines with J gene TRBJ1-2, with 8 bases fitting TRBD1. The germline gives CDR1 LNHDA, CDR2 SQIVND (reference sequence). The CDR3 totals 16 residues. The V segment lost 8 bases and the J segment 1 base; nucleotides outside the gene matches: 12. CDR3: CASSWDRKGLNYGYTF. CDR3 sequence (DNA): TGTGCCAGTTCTTGGGACAGGAAGGGCCTTAACTATGGCTACACCTTC. Supplemented by reference TRBV19 and TRBJ1-2, the full variable domain reads DGGITQSPKYLFRKEGQNVTLSCEQNLNHDAMYWYRQDPGQGLRLIYYSQIVNDFQKGDIAEGYSVSREKKESFPLTVTSAQKNPTAFYLCASSWDRKGLNYGYTFGSGTRLTVV.

A note on this clone: Within the sample, other DNA sequences also encode this same CDR3. The genes are TRBV5-6 and TRBJ1-6, with TRBD1 matching over 10 bases. CDR3 length equals 15 residues. Germline CDR1 reads SGHDT; CDR2 reads YYEEEE. Trimming removed 0 bases from V and 7 bases from J; junction bases left unmatched: 1. The CDR3 sequence is CASSLGQGANSPLHF. The CDR3, as DNA: TGTGCCAGCAGCTTGGGACAGGGGGCGAATTCACCCCTCCACTTT.

This sequence joins TRBV14 and TRBJ1-1; D is possibly TRBD1 (5 bases). V was pared by 0 bases and J by 3 bases, with 14 bases between. Germline V lookup: CDR1 SGHDN, CDR2 FVKESK. The CDR3 covers 16 residues. In DNA form, the CDR3 reads TGTGCCAGCAGCCAAGATAAGGGGTTCATCGACACTGAAGCTTTCTTT. Its translation: CASSQDKGFIDTEAFF.

The V gene is TRBV28, the J gene TRBJ1-2; possible D gene TRBD1, 6 bases. The CDR3 is made up of 15 amino acids. The V and J ends lost 7 bases and 4 bases respectively, with 19 bases between them. CDR1 MDHEN and CDR2 SYDVKM come from the germline V gene. The chain's CDR3 is CASTEGGARRYGYTF. CDR3 in DNA: TGTGCCAGCACTGAAGGGGGGGCGCGTCGCTATGGCTACACCTTC.

The chain couples TRBV2 to TRBJ1-2; D possibly corresponds to TRBD1 (5 bases). CDR3 length: 14 amino acids. Trimming took 2 bases from V and 6 from J, leaving 13 bases between them. Germline V gene data show CDR1 as SNHLY and CDR2 as FYNNEI. CDR3: CASSELMAGNGYTF. Written as DNA, the CDR3 is TGTGCCAGCAGTGAACTTATGGCAGGGAATGGCTACACCTTC. Drawing the rest from reference TRBV2 and TRBJ1-2, the complete variable domain is EPEVTQTPSHQVTQMGQEVILRCVPISNHLYFYWYRQILGQKVEFLVSFYNNEISEKSEIFDDQFSVERPDGSNFTLKIRSTKLEDSAMYFCASSELMAGNGYTFGSGTRLTVV.

J is TRBJ1-2 and V is TRBV6-6, with D unresolved. The CDR3 covers 16 residues. The germline gives CDR1 MNHNY, CDR2 SVGAGI (reference sequence). The V end lost 3 bases, the J end lost 3 bases, and 17 bases lay between the germline ends. For the CDR3, the DNA is TGTGCCAGCAGTTATTTCTTTGTCACGTCAGACTATGGCTACACCTTC. It translates to CASSYFFVTSDYGYTF.